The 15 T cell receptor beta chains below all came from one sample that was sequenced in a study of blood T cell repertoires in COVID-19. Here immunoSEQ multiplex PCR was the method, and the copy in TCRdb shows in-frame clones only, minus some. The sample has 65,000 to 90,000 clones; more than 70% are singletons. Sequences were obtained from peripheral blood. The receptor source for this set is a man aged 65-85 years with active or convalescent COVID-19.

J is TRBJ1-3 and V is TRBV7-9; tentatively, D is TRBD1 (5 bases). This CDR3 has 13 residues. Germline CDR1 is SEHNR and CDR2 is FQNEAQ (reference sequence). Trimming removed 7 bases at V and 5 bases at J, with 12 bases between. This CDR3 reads CASMPGGRNTIYF. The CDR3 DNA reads TGTGCCAGCATGCCCGGGGGAAGAAACACCATATATTTT. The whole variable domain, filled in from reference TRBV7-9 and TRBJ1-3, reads DTGVSQNPRHKITKRGQNVTFRCDPISEHNRLYWYRQTLGQGPEFLTYFQNEAQLEKSRLLSDRFSAERPKGSFSTLEIQRTEQGDSAMYLCASMPGGRNTIYFGEGSWLTVV.

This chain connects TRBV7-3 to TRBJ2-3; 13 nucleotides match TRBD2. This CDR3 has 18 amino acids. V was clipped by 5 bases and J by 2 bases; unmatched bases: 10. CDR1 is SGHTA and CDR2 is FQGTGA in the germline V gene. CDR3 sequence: CASSQLAGGSIFTDTQYF. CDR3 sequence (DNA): TGTGCCAGCAGCCAACTAGCGGGGGGGAGCATTTTCACAGATACGCAGTATTTT.

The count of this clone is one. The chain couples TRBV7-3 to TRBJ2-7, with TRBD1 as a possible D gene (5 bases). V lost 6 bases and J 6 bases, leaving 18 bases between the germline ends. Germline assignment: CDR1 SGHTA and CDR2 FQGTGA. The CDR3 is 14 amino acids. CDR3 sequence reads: CASSFQGRGSEQYF. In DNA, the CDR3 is TGTGCCAGCAGTTTCCAGGGTAGGGGCTCCGAGCAGTACTTC. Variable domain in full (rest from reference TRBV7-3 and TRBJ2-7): GAGVSQTPSNKVTEKGKYVELRCDPISGHTALYWYRQSLGQGPEFLIYFQGTGAADDSGLPNDRFFAVRPEGSVSTLKIQRTERGDSAVYLCASSFQGRGSEQYFGPGTRLTVT.

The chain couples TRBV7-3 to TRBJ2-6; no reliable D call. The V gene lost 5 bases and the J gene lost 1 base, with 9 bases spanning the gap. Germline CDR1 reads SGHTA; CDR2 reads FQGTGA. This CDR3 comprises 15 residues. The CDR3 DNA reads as TGTGCCAGCAGCCCCGACAAGTCTGGGGCCAACGTCCTGACTTTC. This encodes CASSPDKSGANVLTF.

This CDR3 is CASTVNTEAFF. The CDR3 DNA sequence: TGTGCCAGCACCGTCAATACTGAAGCTTTCTTT. The chain couples TRBV7-9 to TRBJ1-1; D gene unclear. Germline V gene sequence: CDR1 SEHNR, CDR2 FQNEAQ (reference sequence). The CDR3 covers 11 residues. V shed 7 bases and J shed 5 bases, with 8 bases lying between them. The entire variable domain, with the rest obtained from reference TRBV7-9 and TRBJ1-1, is as follows: DTGVSQNPRHKITKRGQNVTFRCDPISEHNRLYWYRQTLGQGPEFLTYFQNEAQLEKSRLLSDRFSAERPKGSFSTLEIQRTEQGDSAMYLCASTVNTEAFFGQGTRLTVV.

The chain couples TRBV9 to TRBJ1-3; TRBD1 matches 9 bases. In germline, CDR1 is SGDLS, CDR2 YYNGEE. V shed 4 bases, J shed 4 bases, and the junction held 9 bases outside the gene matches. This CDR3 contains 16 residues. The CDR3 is CASSSTGGRAGNTIYF. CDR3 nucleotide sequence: TGTGCCAGCAGCTCCACAGGGGGCAGAGCAGGAAACACCATATATTTT. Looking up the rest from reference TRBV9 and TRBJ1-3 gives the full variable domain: DSGVTQTPKHLITATGQRVTLRCSPRSGDLSVYWYQQSLDQGLQFLIQYYNGEERAKGNILERFSAQQFPDLHSELNLSSLELGDSALYFCASSSTGGRAGNTIYFGEGSWLTVV.

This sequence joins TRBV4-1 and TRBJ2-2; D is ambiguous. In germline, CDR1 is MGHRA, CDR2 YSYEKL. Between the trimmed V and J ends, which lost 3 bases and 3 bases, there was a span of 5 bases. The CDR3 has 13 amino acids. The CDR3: CASSQRYTGELFF. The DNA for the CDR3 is TGCGCCAGCAGCCAGCGATACACCGGGGAGCTGTTTTTT.

The CDR3 is CASSVRGVANEKLFF. The DNA for the CDR3 is TGTGCCAGCAGTGTACGGGGTGTAGCTAATGAAAAACTGTTTTTT. The chain joins TRBV2 to TRBJ1-4, with no clear D. The germline CDR1 and CDR2 sequences are SNHLY and FYNNEI. The V and J ends lost 4 bases and 3 bases respectively, with 12 bases between them. The length of the CDR3 is 15 residues.

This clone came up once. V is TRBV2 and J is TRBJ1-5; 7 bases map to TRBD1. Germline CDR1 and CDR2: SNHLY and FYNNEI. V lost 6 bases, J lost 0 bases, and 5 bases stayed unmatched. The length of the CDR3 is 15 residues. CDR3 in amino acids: CASREQGISNQPQHF. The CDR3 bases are TGTGCCAGCAGAGAACAGGGGATTAGCAATCAGCCCCAGCATTTT.

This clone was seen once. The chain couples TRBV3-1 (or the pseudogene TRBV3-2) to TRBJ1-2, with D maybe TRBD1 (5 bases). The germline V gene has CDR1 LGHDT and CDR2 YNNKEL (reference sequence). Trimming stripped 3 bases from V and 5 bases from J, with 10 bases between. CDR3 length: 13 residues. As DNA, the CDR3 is TGTGCCAGCAGCCATCGACAGTTATATGGCTACACCTTC. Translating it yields CASSHRQLYGYTF.

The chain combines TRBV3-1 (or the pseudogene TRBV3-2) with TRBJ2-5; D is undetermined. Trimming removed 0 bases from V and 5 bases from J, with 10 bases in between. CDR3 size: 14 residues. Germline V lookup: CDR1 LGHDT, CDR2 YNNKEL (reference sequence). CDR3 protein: CASSQDLAAETQYF. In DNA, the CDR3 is TGTGCCAGCAGCCAAGATTTGGCTGCCGAGACCCAGTACTTC.

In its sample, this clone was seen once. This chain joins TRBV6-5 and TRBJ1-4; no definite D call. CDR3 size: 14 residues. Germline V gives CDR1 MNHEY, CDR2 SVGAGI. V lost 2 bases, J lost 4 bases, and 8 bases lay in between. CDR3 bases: TGTGCCAGCAGTTACGGTCAGATTAATGAAAAACTGTTTTTT. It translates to CASSYGQINEKLFF.

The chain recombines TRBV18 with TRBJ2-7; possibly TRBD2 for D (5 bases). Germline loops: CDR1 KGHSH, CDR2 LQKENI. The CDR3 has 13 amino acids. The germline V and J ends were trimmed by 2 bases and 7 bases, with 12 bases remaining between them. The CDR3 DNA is TGTGCCAGCTCACCAGCCGGGGTGGAGGAGCAGTACTTC. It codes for CASSPAGVEEQYF.

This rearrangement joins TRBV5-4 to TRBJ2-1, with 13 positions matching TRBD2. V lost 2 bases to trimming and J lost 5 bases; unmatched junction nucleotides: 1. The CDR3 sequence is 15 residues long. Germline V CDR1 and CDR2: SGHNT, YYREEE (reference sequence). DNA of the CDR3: TGTGCCAGCAGCTTAGGACTAGCGGGGGACAATGAGCAGTTCTTC. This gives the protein CASSLGLAGDNEQFF.

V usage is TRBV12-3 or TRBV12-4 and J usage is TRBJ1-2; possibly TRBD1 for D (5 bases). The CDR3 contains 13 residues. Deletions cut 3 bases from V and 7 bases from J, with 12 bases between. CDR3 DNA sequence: TGTGCCAGCAGTTTCGCAGGGAGGATTGGCTACACCTTC. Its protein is CASSFAGRIGYTF.